These T cell receptor beta chains were read from a single sample in a study of vaccination and CD4 T cells after COVID-19. Via MiXCR, TCRdb re-called the PCR reads, giving one row per CDR3 protein. Among about 17,000 distinct CDR3 sequences listed, about 53% were seen once. The antigens these receptors bind are not known. Sequencing input: CD4+ T cells from blood, cultured in vitro. Source of these receptors: a human donor who had recovered from COVID-19. Both conserved end residues are part of each CDR3. D genes are given only for firm matches. Clone size is stated in some rows and not others, as once, few, many or a class when expanded.

D gene	V gene	clone size	J gene	CDR3 length	CDR3 DNA	CDR3 protein
TRBD1	TRBV20-1	-	TRBJ1-4	14	TGCAGTGCTAGACCGACAGGGGGTTGGGAAAAACTGTTTTTT	CSARPTGGWEKLFF
-	TRBV19	-	TRBJ1-5	15	TGTGCCAGTAGTCCCCCGGGGGCCAACAATCAGCCCCAGCATTTT	CASSPPGANNQPQHF
TRBD1	TRBV5-4	-	TRBJ1-2	14	TGTGCCAGCAGCTCAGGCGGGACAGGGGATGGCTACACCTTC	CASSSGGTGDGYTF
-	TRBV27	once	TRBJ1-1	15	TGTGCCAGCAGTTTGAACGCAGGAACCGACACTGAAGCTTTCTTT	CASSLNAGTDTEAFF
-	TRBV12-3/TRBV12-4	-	TRBJ2-1	13	TGTGCCAGCAATACGAGAGTCTACAATGAGCAGTTCTTC	CASNTRVYNEQFF
-	TRBV6-1	-	TRBJ1-5	15	TGTGCCAGCAGTGGTGGGGCGCCGGGGACTCAGCCCCAGCATTTT	CASSGGAPGTQPQHF
-	TRBV28	-	TRBJ1-2	19	TGTGCCAGCAGTGATTATCTCTCCCTGGAGGGCGGAGAGGTTTATGGCTACACCTTC	CASSDYLSLEGGEVYGYTF
-	TRBV20-1	-	TRBJ2-7	14	TGCAGTGCTAGTAAGCGGGCCTTTACCTACGAGCAGTACTTC	CSASKRAFTYEQYF
-	TRBV7-9	-	TRBJ2-2	16	TGTGCCAGCAACCCCGCCACGGCACCGAACACCGGGGAGCTGTTTTTT	CASNPATAPNTGELFF
TRBD1	TRBV27	once	TRBJ2-1	14	TGTGCCAGCAGCCCGGGACAGGTAAACAATGAGCAGTTCTTC	CASSPGQVNNEQFF
-	TRBV11-3	-	TRBJ2-5	15	TGTGCCAGCAGCTTAGATGGCAGGAACCAAGAGACCCAGTACTTC	CASSLDGRNQETQYF
TRBD2	TRBV10-3	-	TRBJ2-3	13	TGTGCCATCGCGACTAGCGGGGCAGATACGCAGTATTTT	CAIATSGADTQYF
-	TRBV7-3	-	TRBJ1-1	14	TGTGCCAGCAGCCTAAGGGGTGGGATGGCTGAAGCTTTCTTT	CASSLRGGMAEAFF
-	TRBV7-9	-	TRBJ2-2	12	TGTGCCAGCAGCTTAGAGGCCGGGGAGCTGTTTTTT	CASSLEAGELFF
-	TRBV6-5	-	TRBJ2-2	17	TGTGCCAGCAGTTACTCGGGGTCCAACTTCCTTGGCGGGGAGCTGTTTTTT	CASSYSGSNFLGGELFF
TRBD1	TRBV2	few	TRBJ1-5	15	TGTGCCAGCAGCTACTTTGGGACAGACAATCAGCCCCAGCATTTT	CASSYFGTDNQPQHF
TRBD1	TRBV4-1	-	TRBJ1-4	16	TGCGCCAGCAGCCAGGCGACCGGGACAGCTAATGAAAAGCTGTTTTTT	CASSQATGTANEKLFF
-	TRBV20-1	-	TRBJ1-1	13	TGCAGTGCTACCAAGGACAGGAACACTGAAGCTTTCTTT	CSATKDRNTEAFF
-	TRBV20-1	few	TRBJ1-2	12	TGCAGTGCTAAAGACGGAATCTATGGCTACACCTTC	CSAKDGIYGYTF
-	TRBV15	-	TRBJ1-2	13	TGTGCCACCAGCAGGGGGCAGGGGTATGGCTACACCTTC	CATSRGQGYGYTF
-	TRBV14	-	TRBJ2-1	11	TGTGCCAGCAGCTACTTGGATGAGCAGTTCTTC	CASSYLDEQFF
-	TRBV7-2	-	TRBJ1-5	13	TGTGCCAGCAGCTTATATATGAATCAGCCCCAGCATTTT	CASSLYMNQPQHF
TRBD2	TRBV19	once	TRBJ2-4	16	TGTGCCAGTGCCGGGTGGGGTAGCGGGAGTCGGGACATTCAGTACTTC	CASAGWGSGSRDIQYF
-	TRBV20-1	few	TRBJ1-6	17	TGCAGTGCTAGAGACCCCGGATCGACAGCCTTGAATTCACCCCTCCACTTT	CSARDPGSTALNSPLHF
TRBD2	TRBV27	-	TRBJ2-5	16	TGTGCCAGCAATGCCCCCCTAGCGGGGACTCAAGAGACCCAGTACTTC	CASNAPLAGTQETQYF
-	TRBV19	medium-sized	TRBJ2-7	13	TGTGCCAGTAGTACCCCCGGGGCCTACGAGCAGTACTTC	CASSTPGAYEQYF
TRBD2	TRBV6-5	-	TRBJ2-1	17	TGTGCCAGCAGTTACGTATCTAGCGGAGGAGCCCACAATGAGCAGTTCTTC	CASSYVSSGGAHNEQFF
-	TRBV6-1	-	TRBJ1-6	15	TGTGCCAGCAGTGAATTGGGTTTCGGGAATTCACCCCTCCACTTT	CASSELGFGNSPLHF
-	TRBV4-1	-	TRBJ1-2	14	TGCGCCAGCAGCCAATTGAGACAGAACTATGGCTACACCTTC	CASSQLRQNYGYTF
-	TRBV27	once	TRBJ2-1	16	TGTGCCAGCAGTTTATCGAGGCCAGGGAGAGGCAATGAGCAGTTCTTC	CASSLSRPGRGNEQFF
TRBD2	TRBV15	-	TRBJ2-3	17	TGTGCCACCAGCAGAGATTCCGGGGGAGGGAGCACAGATACGCAGTATTTT	CATSRDSGGGSTDTQYF
-	TRBV20-1	-	TRBJ2-3	14	TGCAGTGCTAAAGGTTTAGCCTTGACAGATACGCAGTATTTT	CSAKGLALTDTQYF
-	TRBV4-1	few	TRBJ2-7	15	TGCGCCAGCAGCCAAGGATTCAGGGGAGGCATCGAGCAGTACTTC	CASSQGFRGGIEQYF
-	TRBV20-1	-	TRBJ2-2	16	TGCAGTGCTAGTACCGGGCATAGCATGGGCACCGGGGAGCTGTTTTTT	CSASTGHSMGTGELFF
TRBD2	TRBV19	-	TRBJ2-1	13	TGTGCCAGCGCGGCTCTAGCGGGCAATGAGCAGTTCTTC	CASAALAGNEQFF
-	TRBV20-1	few	TRBJ1-1	14	TGCAGTGCTAGCGGGTGGCGCAGGAACACTGAAGCTTTCTTT	CSASGWRRNTEAFF
TRBD1	TRBV28	-	TRBJ2-7	15	TGTGCCAGCAGTGCCCCCGGGACAGGGGGCGGCGAGCAGTACTTC	CASSAPGTGGGEQYF
-	TRBV24-1	few	TRBJ2-5	15	TGTGCCACCAGTACAAGCACAGGGCCGGGAGAGACCCAGTACTTC	CATSTSTGPGETQYF
-	TRBV10-3	-	TRBJ1-4	15	TGTGCCATCAGTGAGGTGGGGGTCGGGCATGAAAAACTGTTTTTT	CAISEVGVGHEKLFF
TRBD2	TRBV20-1	-	TRBJ2-1	13	TGCAGTGCTAGTCCGCCTAGCGGGAGAGGGCAGTTCTTC	CSASPPSGRGQFF
-	TRBV4-1	-	TRBJ1-6	17	TGCGCCAGCAGCCAAGGGGGGGCCCGGGGGTGGAATTCACCCCTCCACTTT	CASSQGGARGWNSPLHF
TRBD1	TRBV7-2	few	TRBJ2-1	15	TGTGCCAGCAGCCGCTATGGGACAGGCTACAATGAGCAGTTCTTC	CASSRYGTGYNEQFF
-	TRBV7-6	few	TRBJ1-5	13	TGTGCCAGCAGCTTAGAGCCGGGCCAGCCCCAGCATTTT	CASSLEPGQPQHF
TRBD2	TRBV20-1	few	TRBJ2-1	14	TGCAGTGCTAGTCGGGCTAGCGGACACAATGAGCAGTTCTTC	CSASRASGHNEQFF
-	TRBV7-9	few	TRBJ1-1	13	TGTGCCAGCAGCTTGGACACGAACACTGAAGCTTTCTTT	CASSLDTNTEAFF
TRBD1	TRBV2	few	TRBJ2-1	14	TGTGCCAGCGGGGGACAGGGGGCGCAAAATGAGCAGTTCTTC	CASGGQGAQNEQFF
TRBD2	TRBV2	-	TRBJ2-2	16	TGTGCCAGCGGGGGACTAGCGGGAGGGCCGGCCGGGGAGCTGTTTTTT	CASGGLAGGPAGELFF
-	TRBV20-1	few	TRBJ2-5	14	TGCAGTGCTAGAGATCCTAGTTCTGGGGAGACCCAGTACTTC	CSARDPSSGETQYF
TRBD2	TRBV11-1	-	TRBJ2-1	17	TGTGCCAGCACCCCGGGGGTCCGGACTAGCGGCTACAATGAGCAGTTCTTC	CASTPGVRTSGYNEQFF
-	TRBV20-1	once	TRBJ2-7	13	TGCAGTGCTAGAGATGTACCTGGGGATCGGCAGTACTTC	CSARDVPGDRQYF
-	TRBV11-2	once	TRBJ1-1	15	TGTGCCAGCAGCCCTAGGACGGGGTTGGCTACTGAAGCTTTCTTT	CASSPRTGLATEAFF